This TCR beta chain was sequenced during a study of cytomegalovirus exposure and HLA in healthy donors. Vbeta (60) and Jbeta (13) primers were used in the PCR. Assay: immunoSEQ multiplex PCR; the TCRdb copy retains only in-frame clones and omits some. The repertoire holds around 130,000 clones, 65% to 90% seen once, with just under 3% in the top ten. This CDR3 has 15 residues. Deletions cut 0 bases from V and 3 bases from J, with 15 bases between. Germline CDR1 reads SQVTM; CDR2 reads ANQGSEA. The V and J genes are TRBV29-1 and TRBJ2-7; D perhaps matches TRBD1 (6 bases). The receptor comes from a woman between 18 and 29 years old in good health and CMV-seropositive. Sequencing used PBMCs. CDR3 DNA sequence: TGCAGCGTTGAAGAAGCTGAGGGACACCACTACGAGCAGTACTTC. Encoded protein: CSVEEAEGHHYEQYF.